This record concerns one T cell receptor beta chain sequence. These data come from a study of T cell changes during pregnancy in multiple sclerosis. Data came from immunoSEQ multiplex PCR; TCRdb stores just in-frame clones and leaves some out. Of approximately 32,000 clones listed, nearly 90% were seen once; the top ten hold about 10%. This sequence was found in a female donor with multiple sclerosis, enrolled in a pregnancy study. The material was CD8+ T cells from peripheral blood mononuclear cells, obtained in the second trimester of pregnancy.

The CDR3 region is CASSGHGEETQYF. In DNA, the CDR3 is TGTGCCAGCAGCGGACACGGTGAAGAGACCCAGTACTTC. The J gene is TRBJ2-5, the V gene TRBV7-9, with D maybe TRBD1 (5 bases). The CDR3 covers 13 residues. Germline V gene sequence: CDR1 SEHNR, CDR2 FQNEAQ (reference sequence). Trimming left V 5 bases short and J 3 bases short, with 10 bases between.